The 21 T cell receptor beta chains below were found in one sample sequenced in a study of CD8+ T cells in alopecia areata. Extracted from the samples, RNA was reverse transcribed into cDNA to serve as the sequencing template. Assay: immunoSEQ multiplex PCR; the TCRdb copy retains only in-frame clones and omits some. The sample has more than 150,000 clones, 50% to 65% seen once. The material was CD8+ T cells sorted from blood, obtained at week 0. The source is a human donor with alopecia areata.

The rearrangement joins TRBV29-1 to TRBJ2-1, with 10 bases aligning to TRBD1. Per the germline V gene, CDR1 is SQVTM and CDR2 is ANQGSEA. CDR3 length: 14 residues. The ends lost 6 bases at V and 7 bases at J; junction bases unmatched: 9. The CDR3 protein is CSVTGGASWNEQFF. The CDR3, as DNA: TGCAGCGTGACAGGGGGCGCATCTTGGAATGAGCAGTTCTTC.

The V gene is TRBV7-3, the J gene TRBJ1-6; tentative D call: TRBD1 (6 bases). V lost 5 bases and J 13 bases, leaving 18 bases between the germline ends. In germline, CDR1 is SGHTA, CDR2 FQGTGA. The CDR3 has 14 amino acids. The CDR3 here is CASSDGQSRSPLHF. CDR3 bases: TGTGCCAGCAGCGACGGACAGTCAAGATCCCCCCTCCACTTT.

The chain recombines TRBV7-2 with TRBJ1-2; the D gene is possibly TRBD1 (6 bases). Germline values: CDR1 SGHTA, CDR2 FQGNSA. The CDR3 has 16 residues. Trimming stripped 6 bases from V and 4 bases from J, with 21 bases between. The CDR3 bases are TGTGCCAGCAGTCTTGACGGGGGGCTCTTAAGCTATGGCTACACCTTC. Its translation is CASSLDGGLLSYGYTF.

The V and J genes are TRBV13 and TRBJ2-2; D gene uncertain. Germline loops: CDR1 PRHDT, CDR2 FYEKMQ (reference sequence). V lost 4 bases and J 9 bases, leaving 9 bases between the germline ends. The CDR3 extends over 12 amino acids. In DNA, the CDR3 is TGTGCCAGCAGCTACAGCCGGAGGGAGCTGTTTTTT. As protein: CASSYSRRELFF. The whole variable domain, filled in from reference TRBV13 and TRBJ2-2, reads AAGVIQSPRHLIKEKRETATLKCYPIPRHDTVYWYQQGPGQDPQFLISFYEKMQSDKGSIPDRFSAQQFSDYHSELNMSSLELGDSALYFCASSYSRRELFFGEGSRLTVL.

The chain is built from TRBV7-9 and TRBJ2-1, with 8 bases lining up with TRBD2. The germline CDR1 and CDR2 sequences are SEHNR and FQNEAQ (reference sequence). The CDR3 runs to 15 residues. Losses at the gene ends were 5 bases for V and 0 bases for J; bases not matched to a gene: 3. For the CDR3, the DNA is TGTGCCAGCAGCGGACTAGCTAGCTCCTACAATGAGCAGTTCTTC. This translates into CASSGLASSYNEQFF.

A word on this clone: One end of the junction does not line up with germline, which may come from a read error. The chain carries TRBV29-1 and TRBJ1-2; 7 bases are shared with TRBD1. Germline V gene sequence: CDR1 SQVTM, CDR2 ANQGSEA. CDR3 length: 12 residues. This chain's CDR3 is CSDEGQAYGYTF. In DNA form, the CDR3 reads TGCAGCGATGAAGGACAGGCCTATGGCTACACCTTC.

This chain uses TRBV30 with TRBJ1-2, with 7 bases lining up with TRBD1. The CDR3 has 12 residues. Germline CDR1 is GTSNPN and CDR2 is SVGIG (reference sequence). Unmatched junction bases numbered 5, after V lost 3 bases and J lost 7 bases. The CDR3 protein is CAWRGGAAGYTF. The DNA for the CDR3 is TGTGCCTGGAGAGGGGGCGCGGCTGGCTACACCTTC.

V usage is TRBV7-9 and J usage is TRBJ2-7; TRBD1 agrees at 7 bases. Germline trimming cut 5 bases from V and 5 bases from J; bases unmatched to any gene: 3. Germline V gene sequence: CDR1 SEHNR, CDR2 FQNEAQ (reference sequence). The CDR3 totals 12 residues. CDR3 in DNA: TGTGCCAGCAGCACAGACAGGGACGAGCAGTACTTC. Protein: CASSTDRDEQYF. Based on the CDR3 plus reference TRBV7-9 and TRBJ2-7, the full variable domain is DTGVSQNPRHKITKRGQNVTFRCDPISEHNRLYWYRQTLGQGPEFLTYFQNEAQLEKSRLLSDRFSAERPKGSFSTLEIQRTEQGDSAMYLCASSTDRDEQYFGPGTRLTVT.

The genes are TRBV27 and TRBJ2-1, with D perhaps TRBD2 (5 bases). Trimming removed 0 bases from V and 0 bases from J, with 9 bases in between. This CDR3 region has 16 residues. Germline V gene sequence: CDR1 MNHEY, CDR2 SMNVEV (reference sequence). This CDR3 is CASSLSAGDSYNEQFF. The CDR3 bases are TGTGCCAGCAGTTTATCGGCCGGGGACTCCTACAATGAGCAGTTCTTC.

This clone was recorded a few times. This chain joins TRBV5-1 and TRBJ2-1; D may be TRBD1 or TRBD2 (5 bases each). The germline gives CDR1 SGHRS, CDR2 YFSETQ. The CDR3 loop spans 12 amino acids. The V end lost 6 bases, the J end lost 7 bases, and 11 bases lay between the germline ends. The CDR3 nucleotides are TGCGCCAGCAACCGGGACCCTAATGAGCAGTTCTTC. Its protein product is CASNRDPNEQFF.

This clone was counted between two and nine times. The chain employs TRBV11-3 and TRBJ2-1; TRBD1 agrees at 7 bases. Germline trimming cut 5 bases from V and 6 bases from J; bases unmatched to any gene: 16. CDR3 size: 17 residues. The germline V gene encodes CDR1 SGHNT and CDR2 YENEEA. The CDR3 region has the DNA TGTGCCAGCAGCGACTCGACAGGGCGCCCAGGACCCAATGAGCAGTTCTTC. It encodes CASSDSTGRPGPNEQFF.

The table lists this clone with a few counts. V and J are TRBV5-6 and TRBJ1-2; D possibly corresponds to TRBD1 (6 bases). Trimming took 4 bases from V and 13 from J, leaving 14 bases between them. The germline V gene encodes CDR1 SGHDT and CDR2 YYEEEE. This CDR3 is 11 amino acids long. CDR3 nucleotides: TGTGCCAGCAGCCACGGACAGCGGGGCACCTTC. Protein product: CASSHGQRGTF. Combining the CDR3 with reference TRBV5-6 and TRBJ1-2 gives the whole variable domain DAGVTQSPTHLIKTRGQQVTLRCSPKSGHDTVSWYQQALGQGPQFIFQYYEEEERQRGNFPDRFSGHQFPNYSSELNVNALLLGDSALYLCASSHGQRGTFGSGTRLTVV.

The chain recombines TRBV2 with TRBJ2-5, with 9 bases fitting TRBD1. Germline V gives CDR1 SNHLY, CDR2 FYNNEI. This CDR3 is built from 15 residues. After removal of 7 bases from V and 2 bases from J, the junction contained 8 bases not matched to a gene. The CDR3 sequence is CASTQGGTGQETQYF. Written as DNA, the CDR3 is TGTGCCAGCACCCAAGGGGGGACAGGGCAAGAGACCCAGTACTTC.

The chain links TRBV9 to TRBJ2-1, with TRBD2 matching over 10 bases. CDR3 length: 15 amino acids. Germline V gene data show CDR1 as SGDLS and CDR2 as YYNGEE. The trim removed 3 bases at V and 3 bases at J, leaving 3 bases unmatched. DNA of the CDR3: TGTGCCAGCAGCGAGGGGACTAGCGACTACAATGAGCAGTTCTTC. Residues: CASSEGTSDYNEQFF.

This clone appeared once. The chain joins TRBV9 to TRBJ1-4, with unresolved D. Germline assignment: CDR1 SGDLS and CDR2 YYNGEE. V was shortened by 4 bases and J by 5 bases, with 15 bases between the two germline ends. The CDR3 is 15 residues long. CDR3 sequence: CASSSDGRPNEKLFF. In nucleotides, the CDR3 is TGTGCCAGCAGCTCAGACGGGCGGCCGAATGAAAAACTGTTTTTT.

This clone was seen only once. The chain recombines TRBV7-8 with TRBJ2-1; D unclear. The CDR3 is made up of 14 amino acids. Trimming stripped 4 bases from V and 8 bases from J, with 15 bases between. CDR1 is SGHVS and CDR2 is FQNEAQ in the germline V gene. CDR3 nucleotide sequence: TGTGCCAGCAGCTCCAGAGGCCGGCCCGATGAGCAGTTCTTC. Translating gives CASSSRGRPDEQFF. Full variable domain (rest looked up from reference TRBV7-8 and TRBJ2-1): GAGVSQSPRYKVAKRGQDVALRCDPISGHVSLFWYQQALGQGPEFLTYFQNEAQLDKSGLPSDRFFAERPEGSVSTLKIQRTQQEDSAVYLCASSSRGRPDEQFFGPGTRLTVL.

This clone was counted only a few times. The rearrangement joins TRBV27 to TRBJ2-2; TRBD1 aligns across 9 bases. Germline lookup yields CDR1 MNHEY and CDR2 SMNVEV (reference sequence). Germline trimming cut 5 bases from V and 5 bases from J; bases unmatched to any gene: 9. This CDR3 region has 16 residues. The CDR3 sequence: CASSKLQGARTGELFF. The CDR3 DNA sequence: TGTGCCAGCAGTAAACTACAGGGGGCCCGGACCGGGGAGCTGTTTTTT.

This rearrangement joins TRBV27 to TRBJ2-1; no clear D gene. V was shortened by 2 bases and J by 9 bases, with 14 bases between the two germline ends. This CDR3 contains 14 residues. Per the germline V gene, CDR1 is MNHEY and CDR2 is SMNVEV (reference sequence). CDR3 nucleotides: TGTGCCAGCAGTTTAAACCCCAAGGGCGGTGAGCAGTTCTTC. The encoded protein is CASSLNPKGGEQFF.

The chain recombines TRBV7-9 with TRBJ2-3; 13 nucleotides align to TRBD2. J was trimmed by 2 bases and V by 5 bases; bases with no gene match: 10. This CDR3 contains 18 residues. Germline-derived CDR1 and CDR2 are SEHNR and FQNEAQ (reference sequence). CDR3 coding DNA: TGTGCCAGCAGCACGACTAGCGGGGGGACCCTTCTCACAGATACGCAGTATTTT. Amino acids: CASSTTSGGTLLTDTQYF. The variable domain in full, with the rest retrieved from reference TRBV7-9 and TRBJ2-3, is DTGVSQNPRHKITKRGQNVTFRCDPISEHNRLYWYRQTLGQGPEFLTYFQNEAQLEKSRLLSDRFSAERPKGSFSTLEIQRTEQGDSAMYLCASSTTSGGTLLTDTQYFGPGTRLTVL.

This rearrangement joins TRBV6-6 to TRBJ2-3, with D maybe TRBD1 (7 bases). The CDR3 sequence is 12 residues long. Looked up from germline, CDR1 is MNHNY and CDR2 is SVGAGI (reference sequence). V lost 10 bases and J 1 base, leaving 9 bases between the germline ends. The CDR3 coding sequence is TGTGCCATCAGGGGGGGCACAGATACGCAGTATTTT. It yields the protein CAIRGGTDTQYF.

V gene TRBV9 combines with J gene TRBJ2-3, with TRBD1 identical over 8 bases. Per germline, CDR1 SGDLS and CDR2 YYNGEE. V gave up 3 bases and J gave up 4 bases; unmatched junction bases: 10. This CDR3 has 16 residues. The CDR3 sequence: CASSAVFRGRSDTQYF. Here the CDR3 DNA reads TGTGCCAGCAGCGCCGTTTTCAGGGGGCGATCAGATACGCAGTATTTT.